Shown below are 9 T cell receptor beta chains from a single sample sequenced in a study of T-cell memory formation after mild COVID-19. MiXCR, run by TCRdb on the 5' RACE reads, gives a single entry per CDR3 protein. The profile covers approximately 350,000 distinct CDR3 sequences, with 25% to 30% appearing a single time and about 14% taken by the ten largest. Sequencing was performed on PBMCs or a T cell subset sorted from them (not recorded which). All receptors come from an adult woman who had mild COVID-19 (a few samples of this study predate the infection). Cell type and time point are not known.

This clonotype was seen a handful of times. The chain has TRBV11-2 and TRBJ1-4; D remains ambiguous. The CDR3 totals 14 residues. CDR1 and CDR2 from the germline V gene are SGHAT and FQNNGV. The CDR3 spells CACHPEGLNEKLFF. The CDR3 region has the DNA TGTGCTTGCCACCCTGAGGGCCTTAATGAAAAACTGTTTTTT.

This clonotype has only a few counts. The chain couples TRBV12-3 or TRBV12-4 to TRBJ2-7; the D gene is possibly TRBD2 (6 bases). V was cut by 3 bases and J by 0 bases, with 12 bases left in between. The CDR3 is made up of 15 amino acids. DNA for the CDR3: TGTGCCAGCAGTTTGGTCGGGGGACCCTCCTACGAGCAGTACTTC. This encodes CASSLVGGPSYEQYF.

CDR3 sequence: CASSRGTSDNTLHNEQFF. In nucleotides, the CDR3 is TGTGCCAGCAGCCGCGGGACTAGCGACAATACCTTACACAATGAGCAGTTCTTC. The V gene is TRBV7-2, the J gene TRBJ2-1, with 10 bases matching TRBD2. The trim removed 5 bases at V and 5 bases at J, leaving 15 bases unmatched. The CDR3 has 18 residues. From germline, CDR1 is SGHTA and CDR2 FQGNSA.

This rearrangement joins TRBV12-3 or TRBV12-4 to TRBJ1-2; 7 bases map to TRBD1. V shed 5 bases and J 7 bases; nucleotides not matched to a gene: 7. The CDR3 is 13 residues long. The CDR3 loop is CASSLGGASGYTF. CDR3 in DNA: TGTGCCAGCAGTCTAGGGGGCGCAAGTGGCTACACCTTC.

The chain is built from TRBV30 and TRBJ2-5; weak D call: TRBD1 (5 bases). Trimming took off 0 bases at V and 0 bases at J, with 11 bases between the two ends. CDR3 length: 15 residues. Germline V gene data show CDR1 as GTSNPN and CDR2 as SVGIG (reference sequence). CDR3 sequence reads: CAWSVGAGDQETQYF. CDR3 nucleotide sequence: TGTGCCTGGAGTGTAGGGGCAGGAGACCAAGAGACCCAGTACTTC. Together with reference TRBV30 and TRBJ2-5, the CDR3 gives the full variable domain: SQTIHQWPATLVQPVGSPLSLECTVEGTSNPNLYWYRQAAGRGLQLLFYSVGIGQISSEVPQNLSASRPQDRQFILSSKKLLLSDSGFYLCAWSVGAGDQETQYFGPGTRLLVL.

The J gene is TRBJ1-6, the V gene TRBV6-5, with 8 positions matching TRBD1. The CDR3 contains 17 residues. With 2 bases clipped from V and 10 bases from J, the junction kept 13 bases outside the gene matches. Germline V gene sequence: CDR1 MNHEY, CDR2 SVGAGI. CDR3 residues: CASSYQGARMEGSPLHF. In DNA, the CDR3 is TGTGCCAGCAGTTACCAGGGGGCGCGAATGGAAGGGTCACCCCTCCACTTT.

The sample holds a few counts of this clonotype. V and J are TRBV20-1 and TRBJ2-5; D gene uncertain. Trimming took 5 bases from V and 4 from J, leaving 20 bases between them. The CDR3 length is 15 residues. CDR1 and CDR2 from the germline V gene are DFQATT and SNEGSKA (reference sequence). The CDR3: CSAFDLAEPGETQYF. Here the CDR3 DNA reads TGCAGTGCTTTTGATCTGGCCGAACCAGGAGAGACCCAGTACTTC.

V usage is TRBV5-1 and J usage is TRBJ2-2; 12 nucleotides agree with TRBD2. With V trimmed by 4 bases and J by 5 bases, 3 bases remained unmatched. The CDR3 runs to 15 residues. Germline CDR1 and CDR2: SGHRS and YFSETQ. The CDR3 coding sequence is TGCGCCAGCAGCAACGGACTAGCGGGGACCGGGGAGCTGTTTTTT. This sequence encodes CASSNGLAGTGELFF.

This clonotype appeared a few times. This chain joins TRBV29-1 and TRBJ1-1; a possible D gene is TRBD1 (6 bases). Trimming cost V 2 bases and J 1 base, with 14 bases left between them. Germline V gives CDR1 SQVTM, CDR2 ANQGSEA. The CDR3 covers 15 residues. The CDR3 loop is CSVETRLQGNTEAFF. CDR3 nucleotides: TGCAGCGTTGAAACCCGATTACAGGGGAACACTGAAGCTTTCTTT.